This entry features one TCR beta chain sequence. Its cognate antigen is unknown. This PCR relied on a set of 60 Vbeta primers and 13 Jbeta primers. The protocol was immunoSEQ multiplex PCR, while the TCRdb copy is restricted to in-frame clones and leaves out a portion. The sample yields fewer than 95,000 clones, approximately 80% seen once. These data come from a study of cytomegalovirus exposure and HLA in healthy donors. Regarding the study as a whole: Most TCR sequences showed up rarely, but some public TCRs showed up in many donors. Presence/absence analyses assumed roughly uniform sequencing depth across donors, which may not hold. A later analysis showed HLA-associated TCR beta chains outstripping equally common others in clonal expansion.

This CDR3 has 12 residues. The V gene lost 8 bases and the J gene lost 10 bases, with 12 bases spanning the gap. Per the germline V gene, CDR1 is SNHLY and CDR2 is FYNNEI. The rearrangement joins TRBV2 to TRBJ1-6; maybe TRBD1 (6 bases). The sequenced material came from PBMCs. This TCR came from a man in his forties or fifties in good health and CMV-seronegative. CDR3 amino acids: CASRAGVSPLHF. DNA of the CDR3: TGTGCCAGCCGGGCAGGGGTCTCACCCCTCCACTTT.